This T cell receptor (beta chain) was sequenced in a study of blood T cell repertoires in COVID-19. Study as a whole: COVID-19 samples, acute and convalescent, were from the United States, Italy and Spain. PBMCs, B-cell-depleted T cells, or T cells provided the cDNA or gDNA that made up the material.

In germline, CDR1 is MDHEN, CDR2 SYDVKM. Trimming left V 3 bases short and J 4 bases short, with 23 bases between. The CDR3 runs to 18 residues. Per the original methods: From reference gene primer amplification, estimates of nucleated cell counts were derived. Repertoires were generated with immunoSEQ multiplex PCR, while TCRdb's copy carries only in-frame clones and drops some. That table is the source of V, J and clone size, and D and trimming were worked out from the DNA. The sample holds 70,000 to 100,000 clones, nearly 90% seen once. This chain uses TRBV28 with TRBJ2-3; D call uncertain. The clonotype was recovered from a woman older than 75 with active or convalescent COVID-19. The source material was peripheral blood. The CDR3, as DNA: TGTGCCAGCAGTTTTTCAGAATCGGGTAGGCTCCTCGCAGATACGCAGTATTTT. Protein: CASSFSESGRLLADTQYF.